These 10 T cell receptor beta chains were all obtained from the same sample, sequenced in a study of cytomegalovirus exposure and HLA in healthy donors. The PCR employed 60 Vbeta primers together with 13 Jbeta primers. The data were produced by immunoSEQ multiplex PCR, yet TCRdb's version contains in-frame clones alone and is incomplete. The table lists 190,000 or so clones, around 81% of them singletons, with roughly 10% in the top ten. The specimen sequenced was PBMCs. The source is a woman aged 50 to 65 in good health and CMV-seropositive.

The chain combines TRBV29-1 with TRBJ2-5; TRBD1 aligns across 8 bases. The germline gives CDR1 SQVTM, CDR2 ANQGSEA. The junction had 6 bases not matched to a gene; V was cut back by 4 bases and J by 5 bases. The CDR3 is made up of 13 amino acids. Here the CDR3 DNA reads TGCAGCGTTGGCCAGGGGGCTCTCGAGACCCAGTACTTC. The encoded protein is CSVGQGALETQYF.

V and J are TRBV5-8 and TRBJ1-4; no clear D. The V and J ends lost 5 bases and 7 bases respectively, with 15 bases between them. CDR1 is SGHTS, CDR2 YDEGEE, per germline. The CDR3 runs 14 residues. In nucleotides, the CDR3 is TGTGCCAGCAGGTTCGCGGAGGTCGGTGAAAAACTGTTTTTT. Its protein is CASRFAEVGEKLFF. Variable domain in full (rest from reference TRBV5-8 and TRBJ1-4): EAGVTQSPTHLIKTRGQQATLRCSPISGHTSVYWYQQALGLGLQFLLWYDEGEERNRGNFPPRFSGRQFPNYSSELNVNALELEDSALYLCASRFAEVGEKLFFGSGTQLSVL.

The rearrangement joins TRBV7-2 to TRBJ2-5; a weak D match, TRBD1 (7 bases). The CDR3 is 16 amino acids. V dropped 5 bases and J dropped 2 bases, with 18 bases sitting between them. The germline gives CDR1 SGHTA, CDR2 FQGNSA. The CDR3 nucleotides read TGTGCCAGCAGCCGCCAGACAGGGCGGGGACAAGAGACCCAGTACTTC. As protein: CASSRQTGRGQETQYF. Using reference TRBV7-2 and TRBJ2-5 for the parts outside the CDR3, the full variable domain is GAGVSQSPSNKVTEKGKDVELRCDPISGHTALYWYRQSLGQGLEFLIYFQGNSAPDKSGLPSDRFSAERTGGSVSTLTIQRTQQEDSAVYLCASSRQTGRGQETQYFGPGTRLLVL.

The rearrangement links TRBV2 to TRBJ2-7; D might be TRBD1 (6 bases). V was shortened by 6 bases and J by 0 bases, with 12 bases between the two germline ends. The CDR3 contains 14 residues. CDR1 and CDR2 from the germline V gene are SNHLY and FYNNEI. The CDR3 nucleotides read TGTGCCAGCAGGGACCGGGACACCTCCTACGAGCAGTACTTC. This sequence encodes CASRDRDTSYEQYF.

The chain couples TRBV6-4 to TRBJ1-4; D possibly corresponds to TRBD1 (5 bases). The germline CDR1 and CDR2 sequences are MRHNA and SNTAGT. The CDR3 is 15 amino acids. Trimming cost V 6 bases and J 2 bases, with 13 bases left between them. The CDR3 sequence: CASSPFGGTNEKLFF. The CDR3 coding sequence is TGTGCCAGCAGCCCTTTCGGGGGGACTAATGAAAAACTGTTTTTT.

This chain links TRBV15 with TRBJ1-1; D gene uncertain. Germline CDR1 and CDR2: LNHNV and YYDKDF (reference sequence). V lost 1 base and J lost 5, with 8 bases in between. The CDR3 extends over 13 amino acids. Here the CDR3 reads CATSRGRRTEAFF. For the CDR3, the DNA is TGTGCCACCAGCAGAGGCAGGAGGACTGAAGCTTTCTTT.

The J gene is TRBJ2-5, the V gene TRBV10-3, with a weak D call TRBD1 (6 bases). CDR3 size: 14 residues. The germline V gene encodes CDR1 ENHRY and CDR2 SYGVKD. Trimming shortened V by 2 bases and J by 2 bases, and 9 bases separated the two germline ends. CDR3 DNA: TGTGCCATCAGTGAGAAGAGGGGGCAAGAGACCCAGTACTTC. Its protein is CAISEKRGQETQYF.

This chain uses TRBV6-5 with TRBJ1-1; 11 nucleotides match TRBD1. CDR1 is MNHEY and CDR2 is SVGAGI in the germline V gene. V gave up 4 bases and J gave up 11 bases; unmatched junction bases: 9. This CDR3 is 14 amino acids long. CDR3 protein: CASSFRTGGVTAFF. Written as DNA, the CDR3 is TGTGCCAGCAGTTTCCGGACAGGGGGCGTAACGGCTTTCTTT.

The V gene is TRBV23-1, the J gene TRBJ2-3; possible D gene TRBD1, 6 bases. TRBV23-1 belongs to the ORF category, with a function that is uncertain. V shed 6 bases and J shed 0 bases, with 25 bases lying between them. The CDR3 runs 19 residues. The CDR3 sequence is CASSPIQGSAKRSTDTQYF. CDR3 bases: TGCGCCAGCAGCCCCATCCAGGGGTCGGCGAAACGCAGCACAGATACGCAGTATTTT.

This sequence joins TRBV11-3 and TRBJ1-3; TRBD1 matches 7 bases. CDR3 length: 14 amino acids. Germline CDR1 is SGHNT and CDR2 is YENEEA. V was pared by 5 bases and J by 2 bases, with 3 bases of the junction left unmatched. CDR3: CASSPGQAGNTIYF. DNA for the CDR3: TGTGCCAGCAGCCCCGGACAGGCTGGAAACACCATATATTTT.